The 9 T cell receptor beta chains presented below share a single source sample, sequenced in a study of cytomegalovirus exposure and HLA in healthy donors. Primers: 60 Vbeta forward and 13 Jbeta reverse. Repertoires were generated with immunoSEQ multiplex PCR, while TCRdb's copy carries only in-frame clones and drops some. Of fewer than 200,000 clones detected, roughly 13% appear once; the ten largest clones hold 7.5% to 10%. What was sequenced was PBMCs. These receptors were taken from a man aged 50 or older in good health and CMV-seropositive.

The rearrangement uses TRBV7-9 and TRBJ2-5; TRBD1 is a possible D gene (5 bases). The length of the CDR3 is 15 residues. Trimming stripped 8 bases from V and 5 bases from J, with 21 bases between. The V gene's germline CDR1 is SEHNR and CDR2 FQNEAQ (reference sequence). The CDR3 DNA sequence: TGTGCCAGCGCCCCCAGGAAAGGGGAAATGGAGACCCAGTACTTC. It codes for CASAPRKGEMETQYF.

V is TRBV19 and J is TRBJ2-2; 14 positions match TRBD2. The CDR3 loop spans 20 amino acids. The germline gives CDR1 LNHDA, CDR2 SQIVND (reference sequence). V trimming: 4 bases; J trimming: 2 bases; junction bases outside the gene matches: 12. CDR3 sequence reads: CASSSRTSGGTSRNTGELFF. The CDR3 region has the DNA TGTGCCAGTAGTAGCAGGACTAGCGGGGGGACTTCCCGAAACACCGGGGAGCTGTTTTTT.

This clone has more than one count but fewer than ten. This chain joins TRBV5-1 and TRBJ1-5; no reliable D call. From germline, CDR1 is SGHRS and CDR2 YFSETQ. V was shortened by 2 bases and J by 7 bases, with 10 bases between the two germline ends. The CDR3 is made up of 13 amino acids. CDR3 nucleotide sequence: TGCGCCAGCAGCTTAAGTCCGGGGCAGCCCCAGCATTTT. This translates into CASSLSPGQPQHF.

The V and J genes are TRBV5-1 and TRBJ2-5, with TRBD1 identical over 8 bases. V lost 4 bases and J lost 7; bases outside the gene matches: 15. Germline values: CDR1 SGHRS, CDR2 YFSETQ. CDR3 size: 16 residues. Here the CDR3 DNA reads TGCGCCAGCAGCCCTAGCCCTACAGGGGGTATGCGGACCCAGTACTTC. It codes for CASSPSPTGGMRTQYF. The whole variable domain, filled in from reference TRBV5-1 and TRBJ2-5, reads KAGVTQTPRYLIKTRGQQVTLSCSPISGHRSVSWYQQTPGQGLQFLFEYFSETQRNKGNFPGRFSGRQFSNSRSEMNVSTLELGDSALYLCASSPSPTGGMRTQYFGPGTRLLVL.

This sequence joins TRBV28 and TRBJ1-1, with D possibly matching TRBD1 (6 bases). Germline V gene data show CDR1 as MDHEN and CDR2 as SYDVKM. The CDR3 covers 13 residues. V dropped 5 bases and J dropped 1 base, with 8 bases sitting between them. The CDR3: CASSTTGNTEAFF. Here the CDR3 DNA reads TGTGCCAGCAGTACGACAGGGAACACTGAAGCTTTCTTT. Full variable domain (remainder filled in from reference TRBV28 and TRBJ1-1): DVKVTQSSRYLVKRTGEKVFLECVQDMDHENMFWYRQDPGLGLRLIYFSYDVKMKEKGDIPEGYSVSREKKERFSLILESASTNQTSMYLCASSTTGNTEAFFGQGTRLTVV.

This clone was observed a few times. The rearrangement joins TRBV5-1 to TRBJ2-1; D gene ambiguous. The CDR3 is 16 residues long. V lost 0 bases and J lost 1, with 11 bases in between. The germline CDR1 and CDR2 sequences are SGHRS and YFSETQ. The CDR3 reads CASSLAEVSSYNEQFF. CDR3 coding DNA: TGCGCCAGCAGCTTGGCCGAGGTCTCTTCCTACAATGAGCAGTTCTTC.

This clone was counted a few times. The chain carries TRBV27 and TRBJ2-2, with D perhaps TRBD1 (6 bases). Germline V CDR1 and CDR2: MNHEY, SMNVEV (reference sequence). CDR3 size: 14 residues. The V gene lost 8 bases and the J gene lost 1 base, with 11 bases spanning the gap. The CDR3 loop is CASGSQGNTGELFF. DNA for the CDR3: TGTGCCAGCGGATCACAGGGGAACACCGGGGAGCTGTTTTTT.

The genes are TRBV7-6 and TRBJ2-1, with a weak D call TRBD1 (6 bases). V lost 5 bases to trimming and J lost 0 bases, with 11 bases between them. CDR1 SGHVS and CDR2 FNYEAQ come from the germline V gene. This CDR3 spans 15 amino acids. As DNA, the CDR3 is TGTGCCAGCAGCCCAGAGGACAGCTCCTACAATGAGCAGTTCTTC. This translates into CASSPEDSSYNEQFF.

The chain joins TRBV9 to TRBJ2-5; 9 bases are shared with TRBD2. The V gene's germline CDR1 is SGDLS and CDR2 YYNGEE. The trim removed 5 bases at V and 1 base at J, leaving 12 bases unmatched. The CDR3 totals 17 residues. The CDR3 reads CASRLRGTSNRQETQYF. CDR3 nucleotides: TGTGCCAGCAGACTGAGAGGGACTAGCAACCGCCAAGAGACCCAGTACTTC.